The T cell receptor (beta chain) under discussion was sequenced for a study of tumor-infiltrating lymphocytes in primary liver carcinoma. Across the study: The study obtained roughly 3.5 to 7.13 million productive TCRbeta reads per sample, similar across tissue types.

This clonotype has only a few counts. This CDR3 contains 13 residues. Germline loops: CDR1 SGHAT, CDR2 FQNNGV. TCR beta cDNA came from about 450 ng total RNA, primed with a constant-region primer. Three nested multiplex PCR rounds, a slightly modified ARM-PCR method, built the TCR beta libraries. With TRBV1-TRBV30 forward primers and a C-beta reverse primer, the first two PCR rounds were run for around 10 cycles each. Each CDR3 protein gets one entry after TCRdb re-called the multiplex PCR reads with MiXCR. The sample consists of 85,000 to 100,000 distinct CDR3 sequences, less than 70% of them appearing once. Unsorted bulk tissue, about 19-30 mg of it, served as the source for co-extraction of RNA and DNA.

The chain employs TRBV11-2 and TRBJ2-7; D not certain. Input material: tumor-adjacent normal liver tissue. This TCR was sampled from a man aged 35-49 years with primary liver carcinoma and hepatitis B virus infection. The CDR3 protein is CVSSLVLAGEQYF. The CDR3 DNA follows: TGTGTCAGTAGCTTAGTTCTGGCTGGGGAGCAGTACTTC.